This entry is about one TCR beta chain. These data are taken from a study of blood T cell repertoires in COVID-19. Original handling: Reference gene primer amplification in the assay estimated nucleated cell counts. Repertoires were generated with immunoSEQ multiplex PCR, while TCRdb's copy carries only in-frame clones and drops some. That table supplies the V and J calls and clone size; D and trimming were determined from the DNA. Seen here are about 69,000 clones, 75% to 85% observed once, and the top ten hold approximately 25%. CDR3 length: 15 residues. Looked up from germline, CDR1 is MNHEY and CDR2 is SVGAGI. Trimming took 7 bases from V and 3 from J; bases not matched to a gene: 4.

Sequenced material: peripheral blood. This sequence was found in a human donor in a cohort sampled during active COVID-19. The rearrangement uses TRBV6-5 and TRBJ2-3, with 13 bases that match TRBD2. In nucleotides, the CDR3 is TGTGCCAGCACTAAACTAGCGGGGGGGACAGATACGCAGTATTTT. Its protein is CASTKLAGGTDTQYF.